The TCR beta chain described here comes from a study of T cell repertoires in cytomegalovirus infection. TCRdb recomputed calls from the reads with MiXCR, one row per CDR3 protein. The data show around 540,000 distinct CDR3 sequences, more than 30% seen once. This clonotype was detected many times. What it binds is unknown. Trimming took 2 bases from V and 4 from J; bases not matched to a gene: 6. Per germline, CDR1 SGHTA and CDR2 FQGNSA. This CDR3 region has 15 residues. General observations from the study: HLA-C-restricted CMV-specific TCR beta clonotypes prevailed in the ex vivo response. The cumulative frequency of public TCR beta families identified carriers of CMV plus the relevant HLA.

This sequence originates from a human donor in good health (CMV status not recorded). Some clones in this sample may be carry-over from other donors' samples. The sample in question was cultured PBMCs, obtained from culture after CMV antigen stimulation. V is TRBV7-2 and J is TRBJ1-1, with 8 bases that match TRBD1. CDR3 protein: CASSLQGARVTEAFF. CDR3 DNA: TGTGCCAGCAGCTTACAGGGGGCGCGGGTCACTGAAGCTTTCTTT.